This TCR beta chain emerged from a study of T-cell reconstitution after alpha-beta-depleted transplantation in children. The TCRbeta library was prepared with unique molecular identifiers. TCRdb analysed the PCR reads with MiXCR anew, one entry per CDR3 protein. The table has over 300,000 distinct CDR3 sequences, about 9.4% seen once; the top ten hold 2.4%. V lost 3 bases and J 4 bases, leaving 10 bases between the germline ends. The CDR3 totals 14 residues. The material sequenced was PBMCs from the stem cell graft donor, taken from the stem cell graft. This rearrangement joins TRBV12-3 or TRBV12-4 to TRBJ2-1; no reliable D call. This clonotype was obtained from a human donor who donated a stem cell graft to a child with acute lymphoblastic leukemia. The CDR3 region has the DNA TGTGCCAGCAGTTTCGATGGATTGTACAATGAGCAGTTCTTC. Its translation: CASSFDGLYNEQFF.